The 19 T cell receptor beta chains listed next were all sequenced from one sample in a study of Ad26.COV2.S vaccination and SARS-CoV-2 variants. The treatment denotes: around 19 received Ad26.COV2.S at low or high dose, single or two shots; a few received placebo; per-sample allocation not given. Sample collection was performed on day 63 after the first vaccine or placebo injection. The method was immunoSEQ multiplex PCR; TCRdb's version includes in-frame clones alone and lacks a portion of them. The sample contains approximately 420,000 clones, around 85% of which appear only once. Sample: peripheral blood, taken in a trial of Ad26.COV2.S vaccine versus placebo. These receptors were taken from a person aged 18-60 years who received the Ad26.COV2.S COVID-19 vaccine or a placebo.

The CDR3 region is CASSIDRSSYNEQFF. The CDR3 DNA reads TGTGCCAGTAGTATAGACAGGTCGTCCTACAATGAGCAGTTCTTC. The chain uses TRBV19 and TRBJ2-1; D uncertain. The germline V and J ends were trimmed by 0 bases and 1 base, with 7 bases remaining between them. Germline CDR1 is LNHDA and CDR2 is SQIVND (reference sequence). The CDR3 length is 15 residues.

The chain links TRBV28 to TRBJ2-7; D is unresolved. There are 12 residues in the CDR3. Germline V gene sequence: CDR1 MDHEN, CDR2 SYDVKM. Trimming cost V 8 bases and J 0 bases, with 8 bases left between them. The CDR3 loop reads CASWAPSYEQYF. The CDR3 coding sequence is TGTGCCAGCTGGGCCCCCTCCTACGAGCAGTACTTC.

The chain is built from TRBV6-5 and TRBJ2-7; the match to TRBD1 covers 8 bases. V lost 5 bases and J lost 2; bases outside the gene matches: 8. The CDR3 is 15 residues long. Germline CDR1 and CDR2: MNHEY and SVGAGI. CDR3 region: CASSIADRATYEQYF. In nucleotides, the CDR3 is TGTGCCAGCAGTATAGCGGACAGGGCCACCTACGAGCAGTACTTC.

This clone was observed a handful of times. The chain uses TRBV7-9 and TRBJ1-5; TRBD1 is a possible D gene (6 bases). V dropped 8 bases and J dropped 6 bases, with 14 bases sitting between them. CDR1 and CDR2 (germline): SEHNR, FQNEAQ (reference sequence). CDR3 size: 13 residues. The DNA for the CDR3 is TGTGCCAGCTCGGGGGGCGGAGGTCAGCCCCAGCATTTT. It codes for CASSGGGGQPQHF.

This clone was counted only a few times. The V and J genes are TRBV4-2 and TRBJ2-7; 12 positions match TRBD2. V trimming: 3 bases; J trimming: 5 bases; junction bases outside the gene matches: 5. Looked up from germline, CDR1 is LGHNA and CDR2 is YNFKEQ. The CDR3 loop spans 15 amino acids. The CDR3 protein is CASSQALAGGHEQYF. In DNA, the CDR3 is TGTGCCAGCAGCCAGGCCCTAGCGGGGGGGCACGAGCAGTACTTC.

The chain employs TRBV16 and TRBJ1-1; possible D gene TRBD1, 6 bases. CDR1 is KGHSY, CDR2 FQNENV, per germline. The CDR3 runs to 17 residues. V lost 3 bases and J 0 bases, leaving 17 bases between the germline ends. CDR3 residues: CASSQGGPSVMNTEAFF. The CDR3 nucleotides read TGTGCCAGCAGCCAGGGGGGCCCCTCCGTCATGAACACTGAAGCTTTCTTT.

CDR3 coding DNA: TGTGCCAGCAGTGCAAGGGTAACCTCCTACGAGCAGTACTTC. This gives the protein CASSARVTSYEQYF. This chain connects TRBV2 to TRBJ2-7; D is undetermined. The CDR3 sequence is 14 residues long. V lost 4 bases, J lost 0 bases, and 10 bases lay in between. CDR1 and CDR2 from the germline V gene are SNHLY and FYNNEI.

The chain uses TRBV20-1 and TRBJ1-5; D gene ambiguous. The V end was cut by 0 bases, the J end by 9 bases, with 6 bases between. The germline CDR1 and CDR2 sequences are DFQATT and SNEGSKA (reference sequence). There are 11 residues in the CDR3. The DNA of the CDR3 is TGCAGTGCTAGAGAGTCCGGGCCCCAGCATTTT. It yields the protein CSARESGPQHF.

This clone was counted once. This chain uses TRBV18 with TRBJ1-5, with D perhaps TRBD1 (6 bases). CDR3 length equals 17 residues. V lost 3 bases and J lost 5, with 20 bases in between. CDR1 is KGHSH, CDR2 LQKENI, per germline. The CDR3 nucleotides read TGTGCCAGCTCACCCCCGGGGGAGGGCAGGGGCGATCAGCCCCAGCATTTT. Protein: CASSPPGEGRGDQPQHF.

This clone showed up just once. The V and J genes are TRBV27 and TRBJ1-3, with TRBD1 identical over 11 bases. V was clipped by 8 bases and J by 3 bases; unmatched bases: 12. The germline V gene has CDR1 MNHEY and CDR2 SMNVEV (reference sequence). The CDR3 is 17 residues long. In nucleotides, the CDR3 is TGTGCCAGCCTTCCCGATGGACAGGGGGCGCTTGGAAACACCATATATTTT. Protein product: CASLPDGQGALGNTIYF.

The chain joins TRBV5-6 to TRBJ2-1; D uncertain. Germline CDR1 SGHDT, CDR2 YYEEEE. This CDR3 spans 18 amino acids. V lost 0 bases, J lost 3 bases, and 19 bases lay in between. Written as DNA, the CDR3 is TGTGCCAGCAGCTTGGCCTCTGTTTTGGTGCGTGGCTACAATGAGCAGTTCTTC. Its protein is CASSLASVLVRGYNEQFF.

Here the CDR3 reads CASSNVGGTGEDYGYTF. CDR3 nucleotide sequence: TGTGCCAGCTCAAACGTCGGAGGGACAGGGGAAGACTATGGCTACACCTTC. The chain combines TRBV18 with TRBJ1-2, with 10 bases fitting TRBD1. The CDR3 contains 17 residues. Germline values: CDR1 KGHSH, CDR2 LQKENI. V was clipped by 5 bases and J by 3 bases; unmatched bases: 12.

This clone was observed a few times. CDR3 sequence reads: CASSSVVGAYEQYF. The CDR3 region has the DNA TGTGCCAGCAGCTCGGTCGTGGGGGCCTACGAGCAGTACTTC. The V call is TRBV5-6, the J call TRBJ2-7, with D possibly called TRBD1 or TRBD2 (5 bases each). Trimming pared 3 bases from V and 2 bases from J, leaving 12 bases between. The CDR3 sequence is 14 residues long. CDR1 is SGHDT and CDR2 is YYEEEE in the germline V gene.

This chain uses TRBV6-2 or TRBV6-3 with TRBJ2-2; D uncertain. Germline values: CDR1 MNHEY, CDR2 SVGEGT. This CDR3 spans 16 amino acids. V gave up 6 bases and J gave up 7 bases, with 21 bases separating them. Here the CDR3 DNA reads TGTGCCAGCAGCCGGACCGGGCTAAGTTCCGGCGGGGAGCTGTTTTTT. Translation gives CASSRTGLSSGGELFF.

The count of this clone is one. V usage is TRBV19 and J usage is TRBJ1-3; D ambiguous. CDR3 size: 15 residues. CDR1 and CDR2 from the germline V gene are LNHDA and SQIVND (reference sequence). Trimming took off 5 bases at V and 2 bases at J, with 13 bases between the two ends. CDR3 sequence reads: CASSLREATGNTIYF. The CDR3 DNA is TGTGCCAGTAGTTTGCGGGAGGCGACTGGAAACACCATATATTTT.

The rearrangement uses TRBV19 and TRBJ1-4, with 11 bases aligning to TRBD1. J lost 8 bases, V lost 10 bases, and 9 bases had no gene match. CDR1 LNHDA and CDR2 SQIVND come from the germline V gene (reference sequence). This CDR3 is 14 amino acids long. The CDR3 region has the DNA TGTGCCACCAACGGGGACAGGGGGTCGGAAAAACTGTTTTTT. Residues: CATNGDRGSEKLFF.

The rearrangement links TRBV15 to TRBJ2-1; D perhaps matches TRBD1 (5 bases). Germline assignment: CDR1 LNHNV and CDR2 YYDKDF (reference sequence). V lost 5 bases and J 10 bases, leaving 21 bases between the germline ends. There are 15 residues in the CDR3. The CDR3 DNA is TGTGCCACCAGCCCCGTAGGGGCCTTCGGTCAGGAGCAGTTCTTC. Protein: CATSPVGAFGQEQFF.

The DNA for the CDR3 is TGTGCCAGCAGCCTAAACGGGGGGATAGGCAATCAGCCCCAGCATTTT. Amino acid sequence: CASSLNGGIGNQPQHF. This chain links TRBV5-6 with TRBJ1-5, with D possibly TRBD1 on 5 matching bases. This CDR3 comprises 16 residues. Trimming took 4 bases from V and 2 from J, leaving 16 bases between them. The germline V gene encodes CDR1 SGHDT and CDR2 YYEEEE.

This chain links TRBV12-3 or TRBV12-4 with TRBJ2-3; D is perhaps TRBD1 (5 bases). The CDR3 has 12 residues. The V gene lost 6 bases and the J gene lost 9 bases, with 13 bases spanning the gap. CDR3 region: CASSSRAVTQYF. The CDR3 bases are TGTGCCAGCAGCAGCAGGGCCGTCACGCAGTATTTT.